Each of the 26 T cell receptor beta chains below was sequenced from the same sample in a study of regulatory T cells in long-lasting Graves disease. Time point of the sample: persistent/refractory GD, antithyroid drugs over 5 years with positive TRAb. PBMC-extracted RNA yielded the TCR library. Assembly of TCR beta libraries relied on iRepertoire HTBI primers together with Arm-PCR of CDR3 regions. TCRdb itself ran the multiplex PCR reads through MiXCR, one entry per CDR3 protein. The repertoire has approximately 290,000 distinct CDR3 sequences, 20% to 25% of them found once; the top ten carry approximately 53%. The sample in question was peripheral blood mononuclear cells (PBMCs), obtained when the disease was refractory, from a patient treated with antithyroid drugs. The receptors here all came from a female donor with Graves disease.

As regards this clonotype: Sequence at one end of the junction differs from germline and may be a read error. CDR3 protein: CASSRTGGETRYF. The CDR3 DNA reads TGTGCCAGCAGCCGAACAGGGGGAGAGACCCGGTACTTC. The V call is TRBV12-3 or TRBV12-4, the J call TRBJ2-5, with 8 bases that match TRBD1. The CDR3 spans 13 residues.

This clonotype has more than one count but fewer than ten. The gene calls are TRBV28 and TRBJ2-2; 7 nucleotides align to TRBD2. The CDR3 has 18 amino acids. The junction had 17 bases not matched to a gene; V was cut back by 3 bases and J by 7 bases. Germline loops: CDR1 MDHEN, CDR2 SYDVKM. The CDR3 region has the DNA TGTGCCAGCAGTTTGCTAATACTCGGGGGAGGGCCCGGCGGGGAGCTGTTTTTT. It encodes CASSLLILGGGPGGELFF. Looking up the rest from reference TRBV28 and TRBJ2-2 gives the full variable domain: DVKVTQSSRYLVKRTGEKVFLECVQDMDHENMFWYRQDPGLGLRLIYFSYDVKMKEKGDIPEGYSVSREKKERFSLILESASTNQTSMYLCASSLLILGGGPGGELFFGEGSRLTVL.

This clonotype showed up many times. The rearrangement links TRBV27 to TRBJ2-5, with D perhaps being TRBD1 or TRBD2 (6 bases each). The V gene's germline CDR1 is MNHEY and CDR2 SMNVEV (reference sequence). The germline V and J ends were trimmed by 6 bases and 1 base, with 18 bases remaining between them. CDR3 length: 16 amino acids. In DNA form, the CDR3 reads TGTGCCAGCAGCCCCAGACAGGCGGGACGCCAAGAGACCCAGTACTTC. It codes for CASSPRQAGRQETQYF.

On this clonotype: Being one base from a much bigger clone, this may be a read error. The chain joins TRBV29-1 to TRBJ2-5, with TRBD1 as a possible D gene (6 bases). The CDR3 sequence is 13 residues long. Per germline, CDR1 SQVTM and CDR2 ANQGSEA. CDR3 residues: CSVEAGDQEAQYF. In nucleotides, the CDR3 is TGCAGCGTTGAGGCAGGGGATCAAGAGGCCCAGTACTTC. Variable domain in full (rest from reference TRBV29-1 and TRBJ2-5): SAVISQKPSRDICQRGTSLTIQCQVDSQVTMMFWYRQQPGQSLTLIATANQGSEATYESGFVIDKFPISRPNLTFSTLTVSNMSPEDSSIYLCSVEAGDQEAQYFGPGTRLLVL.

This clonotype was picked up many times. The CDR3 DNA sequence: TGCAGCGTTGCCACAGGGTACAATCAGCCCCAGCATTTT. Encoded protein: CSVATGYNQPQHF. The chain joins TRBV29-1 to TRBJ1-5; possibly TRBD1 for D (6 bases). V was trimmed by 4 bases and J by 3 bases, leaving 10 bases between them. Germline assignment: CDR1 SQVTM and CDR2 ANQGSEA. CDR3 length equals 13 residues.

The chain employs TRBV20-1 and TRBJ2-7; the match to TRBD2 covers 9 bases. CDR3 length: 14 amino acids. Germline trimming cut 3 bases from V and 1 base from J; bases unmatched to any gene: 4. Germline-derived CDR1 and CDR2 are DFQATT and SNEGSKA (reference sequence). CDR3 loop: CSASGGRGSYEQYF. As DNA, the CDR3 is TGCAGTGCTAGTGGCGGGAGGGGGTCCTACGAGCAGTACTTC.

At least ten counts were recorded for this clonotype. The chain uses TRBV29-1 and TRBJ2-5; 8 bases map to TRBD1. The germline gives CDR1 SQVTM, CDR2 ANQGSEA. There are 13 residues in the CDR3. Trimming cost V 7 bases and J 5 bases; bases outside gene matches: 9. As DNA, the CDR3 is TGCAGCGCGCTTCAGGGGGCGGGGGAGACCCAGTACTTC. Translating gives CSALQGAGETQYF.

This rearrangement joins TRBV5-1 to TRBJ2-7; 7 bases fit TRBD1. Germline V lookup: CDR1 SGHRS, CDR2 YFSETQ. V lost 1 base and J lost 4; bases outside the gene matches: 11. The CDR3 is 16 amino acids. DNA for the CDR3: TGCGCCAGCAGCTTGCAAGGGACAGCTGTCGAATACGAGCAGTACTTC. Protein: CASSLQGTAVEYEQYF.

The CDR3 protein is CASSIGSPSYEQYF. For the CDR3, the DNA is TGTGCCAGCAGCATAGGGTCGCCATCCTACGAGCAGTACTTC. J is TRBJ2-7 and V is TRBV7-3; no reliable D call. There are 14 residues in the CDR3. Germline V CDR1 and CDR2: SGHTA, FQGTGA. Trimming shortened V by 5 bases and J by 1 base, and 12 bases separated the two germline ends.

This clonotype has at least ten counts. V usage is TRBV18 and J usage is TRBJ1-1, with D possibly TRBD1 on 5 matching bases. The CDR3 sequence is 13 residues long. V gave up 8 bases and J gave up 1 base, with 11 bases separating them. Germline loops: CDR1 KGHSH, CDR2 LQKENI. CDR3 in DNA: TGTGCCAGCAGCCCCAGGGAGAACACTGAAGCTTTCTTT. It specifies CASSPRENTEAFF.

The chain recombines TRBV10-3 with TRBJ1-6; D not certain. The V gene lost 6 bases and the J gene lost 8 bases, with 8 bases spanning the gap. The CDR3 sequence is 12 residues long. Germline CDR1 and CDR2: ENHRY and SYGVKD. This CDR3 is CAIRAEDSPLHF. The CDR3 coding sequence is TGTGCCATCAGGGCAGAGGATTCACCCCTCCACTTT.

This clonotype was recorded a few times. The chain carries TRBV6-1 and TRBJ1-3; D gene uncertain. In germline, CDR1 is MNHNS, CDR2 SASEGT. Between the trimmed V and J ends, which lost 7 bases and 8 bases, there was a span of 15 bases. This CDR3 contains 13 residues. The CDR3 loop reads CASILTPVDTIYF. The CDR3 DNA is TGTGCCAGCATTCTGACCCCAGTGGACACCATATATTTT.

This clonotype was observed at least ten times. The chain carries TRBV28 and TRBJ1-1; 8 nucleotides align to TRBD1. The V gene's germline CDR1 is MDHEN and CDR2 SYDVKM. This CDR3 has 14 residues. With V trimmed by 4 bases and J by 2 bases, 3 bases remained unmatched. The CDR3 loop is CASSSQGANTEAFF. CDR3 DNA sequence: TGTGCCAGCAGTTCCCAGGGGGCTAACACTGAAGCTTTCTTT.

To note about this clonotype: A clone one base away is much larger, so this may be a read error. This chain connects TRBV6-1 to TRBJ1-1, with D perhaps matching TRBD1 (5 bases). With 6 bases removed from V and 1 base from J, the gap between germline ends came to 15 bases. The CDR3 runs 15 residues. From germline, CDR1 is MNHNS and CDR2 SASEGT. The CDR3 coding sequence is TGTGCCAGCAGGGACCAGGGAATGCAGAACACTGAAGCTTTCTTT. It encodes CASRDQGMQNTEAFF.

CDR3 region: CASSPTSGRSTDTQYF. Written as DNA, the CDR3 is TGTGCCAGCAGCCCCACTAGCGGGAGAAGCACAGATACGCAGTATTTT. This sequence joins TRBV7-2 and TRBJ2-3; 11 nucleotides line up with TRBD2. J lost 0 bases, V lost 5 bases, and 4 bases had no gene match. Germline assignment: CDR1 SGHTA and CDR2 FQGNSA. This CDR3 is 16 amino acids long.

This clonotype has ten or more counts. The V call is TRBV28, the J call TRBJ2-7, with a tentative D call TRBD2 (7 bases). The CDR3 is made up of 16 amino acids. The V end was cut by 6 bases, the J end by 2 bases, with 20 bases between. Germline V gene sequence: CDR1 MDHEN, CDR2 SYDVKM. CDR3 in DNA: TGTGCCAGCAGCGCCCGGGGGGCCCACCCAACCTACGAGCAGTACTTC. Its translation: CASSARGAHPTYEQYF.

This clonotype was found a few times. V usage is TRBV19 and J usage is TRBJ2-2; D is unresolved. From germline, CDR1 is LNHDA and CDR2 SQIVND (reference sequence). Deletions cut 3 bases from V and 1 base from J, with 9 bases between. The CDR3 runs 15 residues. For the CDR3, the DNA is TGTGCCAGTAGTATTGGCCAGGTGAACACCGGGGAGCTGTTTTTT. Translation: CASSIGQVNTGELFF.

J is TRBJ2-7 and V is TRBV9; weak D call: TRBD2 (5 bases). The CDR3 totals 14 residues. Germline values: CDR1 SGDLS, CDR2 YYNGEE. With 2 bases removed from V and 1 base from J, the gap between germline ends came to 10 bases. CDR3 nucleotide sequence: TGTGCCAGCAGCGTCCCATGGGAGTCCTACGAGCAGTACTTC. Its protein is CASSVPWESYEQYF.

CDR3 sequence: CASSRQSNYGYTF. The CDR3 DNA follows: TGTGCCAGCAGCCGACAGTCTAACTATGGCTACACCTTC. The V and J genes are TRBV2 and TRBJ1-2; tentative D call: TRBD1 (5 bases). Germline CDR1 SNHLY, CDR2 FYNNEI. Trimming pared 6 bases from V and 0 bases from J, leaving 8 bases between. The CDR3 contains 13 residues.

Ten or more counts support this clonotype. This chain connects TRBV2 to TRBJ1-1; no firm D call. CDR3 length: 17 residues. CDR1 is SNHLY, CDR2 FYNNEI, per germline. The germline V and J ends were trimmed by 1 base and 1 base, with 16 bases remaining between them. The CDR3 sequence: CASSEGWASVGNTEAFF. The CDR3 DNA sequence: TGTGCCAGCAGTGAAGGATGGGCTTCTGTTGGGAACACTGAAGCTTTCTTT.

This chain connects TRBV28 to TRBJ1-2; D gene uncertain. Germline values: CDR1 MDHEN, CDR2 SYDVKM. The CDR3 length is 12 residues. V lost 5 bases, J lost 4 bases, and 8 bases lay in between. The CDR3 here is CASSPGIYGYTF. CDR3 DNA sequence: TGTGCCAGCAGTCCGGGAATCTATGGCTACACCTTC.

The gene calls are TRBV24-1 and TRBJ1-2, with no clear D. The CDR3 extends over 13 amino acids. Trimming removed 3 bases from V and 3 bases from J, with 7 bases in between. In germline, CDR1 is KGHDR, CDR2 SFDVKD. The CDR3 loop reads CATSDQHYYGYTF. CDR3 nucleotides: TGTGCCACCAGTGATCAACATTACTATGGCTACACCTTC.

The J gene is TRBJ2-3, the V gene TRBV11-2; possibly TRBD1 for D (6 bases). V was clipped by 4 bases and J by 7 bases, with 9 bases between them. The CDR3 spans 12 residues. CDR1 and CDR2 from the germline V gene are SGHAT and FQNNGV. The CDR3 loop is CASSSGVNTQYF. The CDR3 bases are TGTGCCAGCAGCTCAGGGGTGAATACGCAGTATTTT.

This clonotype came up a few times. The V call is TRBV29-1, the J call TRBJ2-1, with a weak D call TRBD1 (6 bases). Germline loops: CDR1 SQVTM, CDR2 ANQGSEA. Trimming cost V 0 bases and J 6 bases, with 12 bases left between them. The CDR3 loop spans 14 amino acids. CDR3 residues: CSVEEGGVRNEQFF. CDR3 nucleotides: TGCAGCGTTGAAGAAGGGGGAGTCCGCAATGAGCAGTTCTTC.

This clonotype came up a few times. This CDR3 reads CASSLGTLEAFF. In nucleotides, the CDR3 is TGTGCCAGCAGCTTGGGGACCCTTGAAGCTTTCTTT. The chain has TRBV5-6 and TRBJ1-1; D is ambiguous. The germline V gene has CDR1 SGHDT and CDR2 YYEEEE. This CDR3 has 12 residues. V dropped 0 bases and J dropped 7 bases, with 7 bases sitting between them.

This clonotype was counted ten times or more. V and J are TRBV6-2 or TRBV6-3 and TRBJ1-6; maybe TRBD1 (5 bases). V was pared by 5 bases and J by 7 bases, with 15 bases between. Germline V gene sequence: CDR1 MNHEY, CDR2 SVGEGT. The CDR3 extends over 15 amino acids. The CDR3 sequence is CASSEVVEGNSPLHF. CDR3 bases: TGTGCCAGCAGTGAAGTTGTAGAGGGGAATTCACCCCTCCACTTT.